This T cell receptor beta chain was documented in a study of T cell clones after liver transplantation. Whole-study results and caveats: Rather than being deleted, graft donor-reactive T cells may have moved into the graft.

Remarks on this clone: Its antigen is as yet unknown.

Produced via immunoSEQ multiplex PCR; TCRdb's table is partial and in-frame only. The data hold tens of thousands of clones, with over 80% observed a single time. Trimming took off 4 bases at V and 7 bases at J, with 10 bases between the two ends. Germline CDR1 LGHNT, CDR2 FRNRAP. The CDR3 runs 12 residues. Sample: CD4+ T cells from blood, taken 46 months after liver transplant. This receptor was obtained from a human patient who received a liver transplant. Some T cells may have come from the graft donor. This chain uses TRBV12-5 with TRBJ1-1; D uncertain. The CDR3 DNA reads TGTGCTAGTGGTTCGTTTGCGGATGAAGCTTTCTTT. Translating gives CASGSFADEAFF.